This entry lists 16 T cell receptor beta chains sequenced from one sample in a study of HIV-infected children after antiretroviral therapy interruption. Treatment here: PENTA 11 planned treatment interruption arm or continuous ART arm. A 3' RACE protocol on RNA, with unique molecular identifiers, produced the TCR library. TCRdb independently ran MiXCR on the 3' RACE reads; one entry per CDR3 protein. The data contain about 14,000 distinct CDR3 sequences, roughly 3.5% of them seen just once; the ten biggest clones take up approximately 34%. The sequencing used CD45RO+ CD8+ T cells from PBMCs, pooled from several time points, collected from a donor given antiretroviral therapy, either interrupted or continuous. Noted subset: memory CD8+ CD45RO+ CD45RA- T cells. The receptors originated from a pool of human donors with HIV.

This clonotype was found many times. V and J are TRBV3-1 and TRBJ2-6; perhaps D is TRBD1 or TRBD2 (6 bases each). Germline CDR1 reads LGHDT; CDR2 reads YNNKEL (reference sequence). V was shortened by 2 bases and J by 0 bases, with 14 bases between the two germline ends. This CDR3 is 18 amino acids long. CDR3 nucleotides: TGTGCCAGCAGCCAACATACGGGGGCCCCCTCTGGGGCCAACGTCCTGACTTTC. Translating it yields CASSQHTGAPSGANVLTF.

The table lists this clonotype with many counts. The chain employs TRBV10-2 and TRBJ1-1; 9 bases are a match to TRBD1. V gave up 5 bases and J gave up 0 bases; unmatched junction bases: 10. CDR3 length: 17 residues. CDR1 and CDR2 from the germline V gene are WSHSY and SAAADI. This CDR3 is CASSQGQGLGLNTEAFF. For the CDR3, the DNA is TGCGCCAGCAGTCAGGGACAGGGCCTAGGACTGAACACTGAAGCTTTCTTT.

This clonotype was observed a handful of times. This chain joins TRBV20-1 and TRBJ2-1, with 8 positions matching TRBD1. V lost 3 bases to trimming and J lost 11 bases; unmatched junction nucleotides: 3. The CDR3 consists of 11 residues. Germline CDR1 is DFQATT and CDR2 is SNEGSKA (reference sequence). CDR3 loop: CSARDRVQQFF. CDR3 nucleotide sequence: TGCAGTGCTAGGGACAGGGTTCAGCAGTTCTTC.

In this sample, this clonotype turned up many times. V is TRBV6-1 and J is TRBJ2-6; D unclear. V lost 4 bases and J 1 base, leaving 8 bases between the germline ends. Germline V gene sequence: CDR1 MNHNS, CDR2 SASEGT. This CDR3 contains 15 residues. Here the CDR3 reads CASSVEVSGANVLTF. DNA of the CDR3: TGTGCCAGCAGTGTGGAAGTGTCTGGGGCCAACGTCCTGACTTTC.

This clonotype appeared many times. This chain joins TRBV30 and TRBJ1-1; 8 bases align to TRBD1. Unmatched junction bases numbered 4, after V lost 5 bases and J lost 2 bases. Germline-derived CDR1 and CDR2 are GTSNPN and SVGIG (reference sequence). The CDR3 totals 13 residues. The CDR3 protein is CAWDRGVNTEAFF. The CDR3 bases are TGTGCCTGGGACAGGGGAGTCAACACTGAAGCTTTCTTT.

Comments on this clonotype: Possible read error: a much larger clone is one base away. CDR3 nucleotide sequence: TGTGCCAGCAGTGAGACTAGCGGACACACAGATACGCAGTATTTT. This gives the protein CASSETSGHTDTQYF. The chain links TRBV6-1 to TRBJ2-3; 9 nucleotides line up with TRBD2. The trim removed 3 bases at V and 2 bases at J, leaving 3 bases unmatched. CDR1 is MNHNS, CDR2 SASEGT, per germline. This CDR3 contains 15 residues.

In its sample, this clonotype was seen many times. In DNA, the CDR3 is TGTGCCAGCAGCCTCGGCAGGGTGAACACTGAAGCTTTCTTT. It specifies CASSLGRVNTEAFF. The chain employs TRBV12-3 or TRBV12-4 and TRBJ1-1; the D gene is possibly TRBD1 (5 bases). The CDR3 length is 14 residues. V lost 6 bases and J lost 0, with 11 bases in between.

This clonotype was counted ten times or more. Sequence at one end of the junction differs from germline and may be a read error. V and J are TRBV28 and TRBJ2-7, with 9 bases lining up with TRBD1. Germline lookup yields CDR1 MDHEN and CDR2 SYDVKM. This CDR3 region has 14 residues. The CDR3 coding sequence is TGTCCCAGCAGTTCGCCGGGACAGGGCCACGAGCAGTACTTC. The encoded protein is CPSSSPGQGHEQYF.

Relative to its sample, this clonotype is medium-sized. This chain connects TRBV6-1 to TRBJ1-2, with 9 nucleotides matching TRBD1. CDR1 and CDR2 (germline): MNHNS, SASEGT. This CDR3 has 14 residues. Trimming took 6 bases from V and 6 from J; bases not matched to a gene: 8. This chain's CDR3 is CASSHTGGGDGYTF. For the CDR3, the DNA is TGTGCCAGCAGCCACACAGGGGGCGGGGATGGCTACACCTTC.

This clonotype rates as medium-sized. The chain uses TRBV6-1 and TRBJ1-1; TRBD1 is a possible D gene (5 bases). This CDR3 is built from 13 residues. V dropped 8 bases and J dropped 2 bases, with 12 bases sitting between them. CDR1 is MNHNS and CDR2 is SASEGT in the germline V gene. The CDR3 protein is CASEDGANTEAFF. CDR3 nucleotides: TGTGCCAGCGAGGACGGGGCAAACACTGAAGCTTTCTTT.

This clonotype was found many times. The chain uses TRBV27 and TRBJ2-3, with D unresolved. The V and J ends lost 6 bases and 7 bases respectively, with 8 bases between them. This CDR3 has 11 amino acids. Per the germline V gene, CDR1 is MNHEY and CDR2 is SMNVEV (reference sequence). For the CDR3, the DNA is TGTGCCAGCAGGTTTCAGTATACGCAGTATTTT. Translating gives CASRFQYTQYF.

This clonotype was detected ten times or more. DNA of the CDR3: TGTGCCAGCAGCTCCAGTGTAGCGGGGGTACCCGGGGAGCTGTTTTTT. Its translation: CASSSSVAGVPGELFF. The chain combines TRBV7-2 with TRBJ2-2; 9 nucleotides line up with TRBD2. The CDR3 is 16 residues long. The V and J ends lost 4 bases and 6 bases, in that order; junction bases with no gene match: 9. CDR1 is SGHTA and CDR2 is FQGNSA in the germline V gene.

The sample holds a few counts of this clonotype. The chain is built from TRBV1 and TRBJ2-5; the listed D gene, TRBD1, was not tested against the DNA. TRBV1 is tagged as a pseudogene. The length of the CDR3 is 17 residues. The CDR3 DNA sequence: TGCACCAGCAGCCCCTATTTGGGCGGGGGGTACCAAGAGACCCAGTACTTC. This encodes CTSSPYLGGGYQETQYF.

This clonotype was seen ten or more times. This chain links TRBV6-1 with TRBJ1-4; 11 nucleotides match TRBD1. This CDR3 has 18 amino acids. V lost 0 bases, J lost 1 base, and 4 bases stayed unmatched. Germline lookup yields CDR1 MNHNS and CDR2 SASEGT. The CDR3 here is CASSEAFGTGGTNEKLFF. In DNA form, the CDR3 reads TGTGCCAGCAGTGAAGCGTTCGGGACAGGGGGAACTAATGAAAAACTGTTTTTT.

This clonotype has at least ten counts. This rearrangement joins TRBV12-3 or TRBV12-4 to TRBJ1-1; 8 bases are shared with TRBD1. The CDR3 sequence is 14 residues long. The J segment lost 4 bases and the V segment lost 6 bases, leaving 7 bases of the junction unmatched. DNA for the CDR3: TGTGCCAGCAGCCTCGGACAGGGAGCCACTGAAGCTTTCTTT. It specifies CASSLGQGATEAFF.

This clonotype was recorded at least ten times. The chain uses TRBV20-1 and TRBJ1-6, with 7 bases identical to TRBD1. The CDR3 is made up of 16 amino acids. Germline V gene sequence: CDR1 DFQATT, CDR2 SNEGSKA (reference sequence). V lost 3 bases and J lost 7; bases outside the gene matches: 12. CDR3 sequence (DNA): TGCAGTGCTAGGGGGGACCGGGACAGCGACAATTCACCCCTCCACTTT. Translation: CSARGDRDSDNSPLHF.